A single sample gave rise to the 20 T cell receptor beta chains below, sequenced in a study of vaccination and CD4 T cells after COVID-19. No antigen has been assigned to these receptors. The Oncomine TCR Beta short-read assay was what sequenced the DNA obtained from cultured CD4+ T cells. TCRdb recomputed calls from the PCR reads with MiXCR, one row per CDR3 protein. The repertoire includes some 14,000 distinct CDR3 sequences, 20% to 25% of them detected once, and 12% sits in the top ten. Documented treatment: roughly 10-day PBMC culture with coronavirus spike peptide pools or control peptides (ViraFEST assay). The sample here was CD4+ T cells from blood, cultured in vitro, taken before SARS-CoV-2 vaccination. All receptors derive from a human donor who received a COVID-19 vaccine.

This clonotype was seen only a few times. The V and J genes are TRBV6-5 and TRBJ2-3; possibly TRBD1 for D (6 bases). Germline values: CDR1 MNHEY, CDR2 SVGAGI. The CDR3 consists of 14 residues. V lost 2 bases and J lost 1, with 7 bases in between. CDR3 in amino acids: CASSYRTGTDTQYF. The CDR3 DNA is TGTGCCAGCAGTTACAGGACAGGCACAGATACGCAGTATTTT.

V and J are TRBV6-1 and TRBJ2-3; maybe TRBD1 (5 bases). The length of the CDR3 is 15 residues. Per germline, CDR1 MNHNS and CDR2 SASEGT. With 6 bases removed from V and 0 bases from J, the gap between germline ends came to 13 bases. The CDR3 DNA reads as TGTGCCAGCAGATCTTCCAGGGCGAGCACAGATACGCAGTATTTT. It yields the protein CASRSSRASTDTQYF.

CDR3 region: CASSESGFQETQYF. Here the CDR3 DNA reads TGCGCCAGCAGTGAGTCGGGATTCCAAGAGACCCAGTACTTC. The V gene is TRBV10-2, the J gene TRBJ2-5, with D unclear. The germline V gene has CDR1 WSHSY and CDR2 SAAADI. Trimming took 0 bases from V and 1 from J, leaving 6 bases between them. The CDR3 spans 14 residues.

V and J are TRBV3-1 and TRBJ2-7; D remains ambiguous. Germline CDR1 reads LGHDT; CDR2 reads YNNKEL (reference sequence). There are 11 residues in the CDR3. The V end was cut by 4 bases, the J end by 3 bases, with 4 bases between. This CDR3 reads CASSRGYEQYF. The CDR3 DNA is TGTGCCAGCAGCCGGGGCTACGAGCAGTACTTC.

The CDR3 loop reads CASSFGVTEAFF. CDR3 DNA: TGTGCCAGCAGCTTCGGCGTCACTGAAGCTTTCTTT. The rearrangement joins TRBV11-3 to TRBJ1-1, with unresolved D. The CDR3 totals 12 residues. Germline loops: CDR1 SGHNT, CDR2 YENEEA. V lost 3 bases and J 4 bases, leaving 6 bases between the germline ends.

A few counts support this clonotype. The chain joins TRBV11-3 to TRBJ2-1; TRBD2 matches at 7 bases. Germline assignment: CDR1 SGHNT and CDR2 YENEEA. Trimming removed 5 bases from V and 9 bases from J; junction bases left unmatched: 13. The CDR3 contains 15 residues. This chain's CDR3 is CASSTTRGEGREQFF. The DNA of the CDR3 is TGTGCCAGCAGCACCACTCGGGGGGAAGGACGTGAGCAGTTCTTC.

V usage is TRBV6-5 and J usage is TRBJ2-3; possibly TRBD2 for D (6 bases). The CDR3 is made up of 16 amino acids. CDR1 and CDR2 (germline): MNHEY, SVGAGI. V was shortened by 0 bases and J by 5 bases, with 15 bases between the two germline ends. CDR3 coding DNA: TGTGCCAGCAGTTACTCGGCTAGCGCTCTCTTAGATACGCAGTATTTT. Encoded protein: CASSYSASALLDTQYF.

The chain uses TRBV12-3 or TRBV12-4 and TRBJ1-5; no definite D call. The V end was cut by 1 base, the J end by 4 bases, with 5 bases between. This CDR3 region has 13 residues. The CDR3 sequence is CASSLGPNQPQHF. The CDR3, as DNA: TGTGCCAGCAGTTTAGGGCCAAATCAGCCCCAGCATTTT.

The V call is TRBV11-2, the J call TRBJ2-3; D is uncertain. Germline V gene lookup returns CDR1 SGHAT and CDR2 FQNNGV. Trimming cost V 3 bases and J 13 bases, with 17 bases left between them. The CDR3 spans 13 residues. CDR3 sequence reads: CASSLLGPGLEYF. The CDR3 DNA reads TGTGCCAGCAGCTTGTTAGGACCGGGTTTGGAGTATTTT.

By proportion, this clonotype is medium-sized. J is TRBJ1-5 and V is TRBV9, with no clear D. The V gene's germline CDR1 is SGDLS and CDR2 YYNGEE. The CDR3 length is 13 residues. Trimming removed 0 bases at V and 6 bases at J, with 7 bases between. The CDR3 DNA follows: TGTGCCAGCAGCGTAGACCCCCGTCAGCCCCAGCATTTT. Protein: CASSVDPRQPQHF.

This chain connects TRBV12-3 or TRBV12-4 to TRBJ2-2, with TRBD2 as a possible D gene (5 bases). Trimming stripped 7 bases from V and 6 bases from J, with 15 bases between. The CDR3 consists of 14 residues. The CDR3 DNA sequence: TGTGCCAGCACTTTCCGCCGGGGTGCCGGGGAGCTGTTTTTT. Translated: CASTFRRGAGELFF.

This clonotype occurred a few times. V and J are TRBV19 and TRBJ1-6; D call uncertain. V lost 3 bases, J lost 8 bases, and 11 bases lay in between. The CDR3 length is 14 residues. Germline V gene data show CDR1 as LNHDA and CDR2 as SQIVND (reference sequence). The CDR3 DNA reads TGTGCCAGTAGTATGGGCCTTAGCTATTCACCCCTCCACTTT. It translates to CASSMGLSYSPLHF.

The chain is built from TRBV20-1 and TRBJ2-1, with 8 bases aligning to TRBD2. V gave up 2 bases and J gave up 11 bases; unmatched junction bases: 5. Germline assignment: CDR1 DFQATT and CDR2 SNEGSKA (reference sequence). The CDR3 is 12 amino acids. DNA for the CDR3: TGCAGTGCTAGATTTAGCGGGGCGAAGCAGTTCTTC. This codes for CSARFSGAKQFF.

This chain uses TRBV24-1 with TRBJ2-3, with 14 bases lining up with TRBD2. After removal of 5 bases from V and 0 bases from J, the junction contained 3 bases not matched to a gene. Germline values: CDR1 KGHDR, CDR2 SFDVKD. The CDR3 spans 17 residues. CDR3 DNA sequence: TGTGCCACCAGTGTCCGGACTAGCGGGGGGAGCACAGATACGCAGTATTTT. As protein: CATSVRTSGGSTDTQYF.

This clonotype was found a few times. CDR3 amino acids: CASSLVRAGRNEQFF. CDR3 bases: TGTGCCAGCAGCTTAGTTAGGGCGGGACGGAATGAGCAGTTCTTC. The rearrangement uses TRBV7-8 and TRBJ2-1; tentatively, D is TRBD2 (6 bases). The CDR3 consists of 15 residues. Germline loops: CDR1 SGHVS, CDR2 FQNEAQ. Trimming removed 1 base at V and 7 bases at J, with 14 bases between. The full variable domain, in which reference TRBV7-8 and TRBJ2-1 provide the parts outside the CDR3, is GAGVSQSPRYKVAKRGQDVALRCDPISGHVSLFWYQQALGQGPEFLTYFQNEAQLDKSGLPSDRFFAERPEGSVSTLKIQRTQQEDSAVYLCASSLVRAGRNEQFFGPGTRLTVL.

The rearrangement links TRBV6-5 to TRBJ2-7; D is perhaps TRBD2 (5 bases). The V gene's germline CDR1 is MNHEY and CDR2 SVGAGI. The germline V and J ends were trimmed by 3 bases and 2 bases, with 14 bases remaining between them. This CDR3 has 15 amino acids. CDR3 residues: CASSYNPGSAYEQYF. The CDR3 DNA is TGTGCCAGCAGTTATAACCCGGGGAGCGCCTACGAGCAGTACTTC.

The sample holds a few counts of this clonotype. This chain joins TRBV2 and TRBJ2-5; D is perhaps TRBD2 (6 bases). V lost 0 bases, J lost 4 bases, and 12 bases lay in between. The CDR3 loop spans 15 amino acids. The germline V gene encodes CDR1 SNHLY and CDR2 FYNNEI. The CDR3 DNA reads TGTGCCAGCAGTGAAGCAAACGGGGGAGGAGAGACCCAGTACTTC. This sequence encodes CASSEANGGGETQYF.

In its sample, this clonotype was seen a few times. The V call is TRBV30, the J call TRBJ2-5, with TRBD2 identical over 7 bases. Germline V CDR1 and CDR2: GTSNPN, SVGIG (reference sequence). The CDR3 is 12 residues long. V lost 5 bases to trimming and J lost 4 bases; unmatched junction nucleotides: 4. CDR3 region: CAWGRGGETQYF. The DNA for the CDR3 is TGTGCCTGGGGGAGGGGAGGAGAGACCCAGTACTTC.

There are a few counts of this clonotype. This sequence joins TRBV6-2 or TRBV6-3 and TRBJ1-1; D is undetermined. CDR1 and CDR2 from the germline V gene are MNHEY and SVGEGT. The V gene lost 2 bases and the J gene lost 1 base, with 11 bases spanning the gap. The CDR3 covers 15 residues. CDR3 residues: CASSYVSKKNTEAFF. CDR3 in DNA: TGTGCCAGCAGTTACGTCAGCAAAAAGAACACTGAAGCTTTCTTT.

J is TRBJ2-1 and V is TRBV11-3; the D is unclear. The CDR3 extends over 13 amino acids. Trimming took off 1 base at V and 8 bases at J, with 9 bases between the two ends. Germline CDR1 SGHNT, CDR2 YENEEA. As DNA, the CDR3 is TGTGCCAGCAGCTTAGGCCCGAACGATGAGCAGTTCTTC. Translating it yields CASSLGPNDEQFF. The whole variable domain, remainder taken from reference TRBV11-3 and TRBJ2-1, is EAGVVQSPRYKIIEKKQPVAFWCNPISGHNTLYWYLQNLGQGPELLIRYENEEAVDDSQLPKDRFSAERLKGVDSTLKIQPAELGDSAVYLCASSLGPNDEQFFGPGTRLTVL.